The 21 T cell receptor beta chains given below trace back to one sample, sequenced in a study of a mutant IDH1 vaccine in newly diagnosed glioma. Clones were read by immunoSEQ multiplex PCR, and TCRdb kept only the in-frame ones, dropping some. The sample yields approximately 62,000 clones, roughly 84% seen once. These TCRs' antigens remain unknown. The time point is: week 35, safety follow-up. Vaccination comprised doses that each held 300 ug of mutant IDH1 20-mer peptide, plus topical imiquimod. The sample in question was PBMCs, obtained from a glioma patient whose treatment included an IDH1 peptide vaccine. The receptor source for this set is a man aged 30-40 years with glioma.

The genes are TRBV6-1 and TRBJ2-7; TRBD1 matches at 7 bases. The V segment lost 6 bases and the J segment 0 bases; nucleotides outside the gene matches: 8. Germline V gives CDR1 MNHNS, CDR2 SASEGT. CDR3 size: 15 residues. The CDR3 DNA follows: TGTGCCAGCAGAGCGGACAGGCGATTCTCCTACGAGCAGTACTTC. Amino acid sequence: CASRADRRFSYEQYF.

The chain joins TRBV27 to TRBJ2-1; TRBD1 matches 7 bases. Germline CDR1 MNHEY, CDR2 SMNVEV (reference sequence). The CDR3 has 15 amino acids. J lost 1 base, V lost 4 bases, and 4 bases had no gene match. This CDR3 is CASSSGTVSYNEQFF. CDR3 in DNA: TGTGCCAGCAGTTCCGGGACAGTATCCTACAATGAGCAGTTCTTC.

The V and J genes are TRBV4-1 and TRBJ1-3, with 8 bases matching TRBD1. The trim removed 1 base at V and 3 bases at J, leaving 5 bases unmatched. CDR3 size: 16 residues. Looked up from germline, CDR1 is MGHRA and CDR2 is YSYEKL. For the CDR3, the DNA is TGCGCCAGCAGCCAAGGACGGACAGGGAATGGAAACACCATATATTTT. Encoded protein: CASSQGRTGNGNTIYF.

The rearrangement links TRBV19 to TRBJ1-1; D is unresolved. Trimming left V 3 bases short and J 0 bases short, with 17 bases between. Germline V gene data show CDR1 as LNHDA and CDR2 as SQIVND (reference sequence). The CDR3 runs to 17 residues. The CDR3 nucleotides are TGTGCCAGTAGTATCACCAAGGCGCGGGGATTGAACACTGAAGCTTTCTTT. Translation: CASSITKARGLNTEAFF.

V is TRBV7-6 and J is TRBJ2-1; D may be TRBD1 or TRBD2 (5 bases each). The ends were cut back, 5 bases at V and 2 bases at J, with 10 bases in the middle. Germline V gene lookup returns CDR1 SGHVS and CDR2 FNYEAQ. CDR3 length: 14 residues. The CDR3 region has the DNA TGTGCCAGCAGCGTATCGGGACCCTACAATGAGCAGTTCTTC. Its translation: CASSVSGPYNEQFF.

The chain combines TRBV7-9 with TRBJ2-2, with 8 bases identical to TRBD2. Trimming cost V 1 base and J 0 bases; bases outside gene matches: 1. Per germline, CDR1 SEHNR and CDR2 FQNEAQ (reference sequence). The length of the CDR3 is 16 residues. The CDR3 is CASSLVGLANTGELFF. The CDR3 coding sequence is TGTGCCAGCAGCTTAGTGGGACTAGCGAACACCGGGGAGCTGTTTTTT. The full variable domain, rest sourced from reference TRBV7-9 and TRBJ2-2, is DTGVSQNPRHKITKRGQNVTFRCDPISEHNRLYWYRQTLGQGPEFLTYFQNEAQLEKSRLLSDRFSAERPKGSFSTLEIQRTEQGDSAMYLCASSLVGLANTGELFFGEGSRLTVL.

This chain uses TRBV6-5 with TRBJ2-5; 12 bases are shared with TRBD1. TRBJ2-7 matches the DNA end more closely, so the J call is doubtful. The CDR3 has 15 amino acids. The V gene's germline CDR1 is MNHEY and CDR2 SVGAGI. CDR3 in DNA: TGTGCCAGCAGTTCCGGGACAGGGGGCGGCTACGAGCAGTACTTC. Its protein product is CASSSGTGGGYEQYF.

The chain couples TRBV11-3 to TRBJ2-4; D possibly corresponds to TRBD1 (5 bases). Germline V gene data show CDR1 as SGHNT and CDR2 as YENEEA. Trimming cost V 8 bases and J 5 bases, with 10 bases left between them. The CDR3 loop spans 12 amino acids. The CDR3 here is CASQGDQNIQYF. The CDR3 nucleotides are TGTGCCAGCCAAGGGGATCAAAACATTCAGTACTTC.

This chain connects TRBV7-9 to TRBJ2-6; TRBD2 matches 11 bases. Losses at the gene ends were 6 bases for V and 0 bases for J; bases not matched to a gene: 4. Germline-derived CDR1 and CDR2 are SEHNR and FQNEAQ (reference sequence). The CDR3 has 17 amino acids. As DNA, the CDR3 is TGTGCCAGCAGGTTACTAGCGGGGGACTCTGGGGCCAACGTCCTGACTTTC. Encoded protein: CASRLLAGDSGANVLTF.

The chain employs TRBV2 and TRBJ2-1; 7 bases are shared with TRBD1. Per the germline V gene, CDR1 is SNHLY and CDR2 is FYNNEI. CDR3 size: 15 residues. V dropped 6 bases and J dropped 0; count of bases not matched to a gene: 5. In DNA, the CDR3 is TGTGCCAGCAGCTTGGACAGGTTCTCCTACAATGAGCAGTTCTTC. Amino acid sequence: CASSLDRFSYNEQFF.

Concerning this clone itself: The sample contains more than one DNA sequence encoding this CDR3. CDR3 DNA: TGTGCCAGCAGTGAAGGACAGGGGACCGGGGAGCTGTTTTTT. Translation gives CASSEGQGTGELFF. This chain links TRBV2 with TRBJ2-2; TRBD1 matches 8 bases. The CDR3 runs to 14 residues. Germline CDR1 is SNHLY and CDR2 is FYNNEI. The J segment lost 5 bases and the V segment lost 1 base, leaving 0 bases of the junction unmatched.

V and J are TRBV5-1 and TRBJ2-1; TRBD2 aligns across 16 bases. The trim removed 5 bases at V and 12 bases at J, leaving 26 bases unmatched. The CDR3 length is 21 residues. The germline V gene encodes CDR1 SGHRS and CDR2 YFSETQ. The CDR3, as DNA: TGCGCCAGCAGATCCTCCTCCGGGACTAGCGGGGGGGGAACCCCTTTTGTTTGGCAGTTCTTC. This encodes CASRSSSGTSGGGTPFVWQFF.

This clone was observed a single time. V usage is TRBV18 and J usage is TRBJ2-5, with D possibly matching TRBD2 (5 bases). V lost 3 bases to trimming and J lost 1 base, with 18 bases between them. Germline V CDR1 and CDR2: KGHSH, LQKENI. There are 17 residues in the CDR3. CDR3 DNA sequence: TGTGCCAGCTCACCGACCAAGGAGGCCAACCTCCAAGAGACCCAGTACTTC. Its translation: CASSPTKEANLQETQYF. Looking up the rest from reference TRBV18 and TRBJ2-5 gives the full variable domain: NAGVMQNPRHLVRRRGQEARLRCSPMKGHSHVYWYRQLPEEGLKFMVYLQKENIIDESGMPKERFSAEFPKEGPSILRIQQVVRGDSAAYFCASSPTKEANLQETQYFGPGTRLLVL.

This chain uses TRBV5-6 with TRBJ2-2; 9 nucleotides match TRBD1. Germline loops: CDR1 SGHDT, CDR2 YYEEEE. V gave up 4 bases and J gave up 4 bases; unmatched junction bases: 11. The CDR3 is 17 residues long. The CDR3 loop is CASSILQGARGTGELFF. The CDR3 bases are TGTGCCAGCAGCATCTTACAGGGGGCGCGAGGCACCGGGGAGCTGTTTTTT.

CDR3 coding DNA: TGTGCCAGCTCACCACGGAGGGGGGAGACTGAAGCTTTCTTT. Residues: CASSPRRGETEAFF. This chain joins TRBV18 and TRBJ1-1; possibly TRBD1 for D (6 bases). The CDR3 consists of 14 residues. Germline V gene data show CDR1 as KGHSH and CDR2 as LQKENI. V shed 1 base and J shed 5 bases, with 11 bases lying between them.

This clone was seen a handful of times. The rearrangement joins TRBV6-1 to TRBJ2-3; the D gene is possibly TRBD2 (7 bases). The CDR3 sequence is 16 residues long. Germline V gene data show CDR1 as MNHNS and CDR2 as SASEGT. The ends were cut back, 2 bases at V and 4 bases at J, with 16 bases in the middle. CDR3 nucleotide sequence: TGTGCCAGCAGTGAAAGGGGGGGCCTATCCCCAGATACGCAGTATTTT. It specifies CASSERGGLSPDTQYF.

The chain has TRBV4-1 and TRBJ2-1, with 8 positions matching TRBD1. Germline V gene lookup returns CDR1 MGHRA and CDR2 YSYEKL. With 5 bases clipped from V and 0 bases from J, the junction kept 6 bases outside the gene matches. This CDR3 has 16 amino acids. The CDR3 loop reads CASSEGQASSYNEQFF. CDR3 DNA sequence: TGCGCCAGCAGCGAGGGACAGGCCAGCTCCTACAATGAGCAGTTCTTC.

This rearrangement joins TRBV28 to TRBJ1-5, with D possibly being TRBD1 (5 bases). Germline V gives CDR1 MDHEN, CDR2 SYDVKM. V was pared by 9 bases and J by 1 base, with 10 bases between. This CDR3 has 13 residues. In DNA, the CDR3 is TGTGCCAGTGGGGGGGGAAGCAATCAGCCCCAGCATTTT. Its protein is CASGGGSNQPQHF.

J is TRBJ1-2 and V is TRBV5-4; D perhaps matches TRBD1 (6 bases). The length of the CDR3 is 15 residues. Germline V CDR1 and CDR2: SGHNT, YYREEE (reference sequence). Between the trimmed V and J ends, which lost 3 bases and 1 base, there was a span of 13 bases. In DNA form, the CDR3 reads TGTGCCAGCAGCTCCCGGGACAACTTTAACTATGGCTACACCTTC. Its protein is CASSSRDNFNYGYTF.

V gene TRBV5-1 combines with J gene TRBJ1-2; 11 bases are shared with TRBD1. Looked up from germline, CDR1 is SGHRS and CDR2 is YFSETQ. V shed 2 bases and J 2 bases; nucleotides not matched to a gene: 5. The CDR3 has 16 amino acids. DNA of the CDR3: TGCGCCAGCAGCTTAGGGACAGGGGGTTCGAACTATGGCTACACCTTC. As protein: CASSLGTGGSNYGYTF.

The chain is built from TRBV28 and TRBJ1-2, with D possibly TRBD1 on 5 matching bases. V lost 5 bases, J lost 7 bases, and 17 bases lay in between. This CDR3 has 14 residues. Per the germline V gene, CDR1 is MDHEN and CDR2 is SYDVKM. The CDR3 sequence: CASSRTGVTGGYTF. The CDR3 nucleotides are TGTGCCAGCAGTCGCACGGGGGTAACCGGTGGCTACACCTTC.